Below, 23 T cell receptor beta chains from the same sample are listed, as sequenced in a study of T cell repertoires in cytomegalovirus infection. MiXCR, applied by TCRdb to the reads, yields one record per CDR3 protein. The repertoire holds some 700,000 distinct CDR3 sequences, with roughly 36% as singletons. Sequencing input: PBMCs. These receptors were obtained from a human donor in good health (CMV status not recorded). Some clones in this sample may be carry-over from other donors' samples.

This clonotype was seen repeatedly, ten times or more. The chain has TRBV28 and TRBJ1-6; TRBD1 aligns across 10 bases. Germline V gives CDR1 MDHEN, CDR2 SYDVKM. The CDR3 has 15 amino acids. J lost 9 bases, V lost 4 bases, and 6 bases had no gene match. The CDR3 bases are TGTGCCAGCAGTTACGGACAGGGGGGTCCTTCACCCCTCCACTTT. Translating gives CASSYGQGGPSPLHF.

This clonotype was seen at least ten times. The CDR3 region is CASRPTDRLFLYF. In DNA form, the CDR3 reads TGTGCCAGCCGACCAACGGACAGGTTATTCTTGTACTTC. This rearrangement joins TRBV28 to TRBJ2-4, with 7 bases identical to TRBD1. Trimming took 8 bases from V and 15 from J; bases not matched to a gene: 16. The CDR3 totals 13 residues. Germline V gene lookup returns CDR1 MDHEN and CDR2 SYDVKM.

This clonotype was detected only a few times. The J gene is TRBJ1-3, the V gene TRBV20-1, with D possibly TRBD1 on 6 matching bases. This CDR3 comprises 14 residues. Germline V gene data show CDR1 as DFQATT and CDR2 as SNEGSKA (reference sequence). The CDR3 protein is CSVVDDRTKNTIYF. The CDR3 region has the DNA TGCAGCGTGGTAGACGACAGGACTAAAAACACCATATATTTT.

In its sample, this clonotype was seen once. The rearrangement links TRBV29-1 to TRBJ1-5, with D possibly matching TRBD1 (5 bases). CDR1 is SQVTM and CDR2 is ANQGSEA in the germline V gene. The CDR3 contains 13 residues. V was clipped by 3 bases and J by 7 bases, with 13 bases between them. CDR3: CSVETDFGQPQHF. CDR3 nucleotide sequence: TGCAGCGTTGAGACAGATTTCGGGCAGCCCCAGCATTTT.

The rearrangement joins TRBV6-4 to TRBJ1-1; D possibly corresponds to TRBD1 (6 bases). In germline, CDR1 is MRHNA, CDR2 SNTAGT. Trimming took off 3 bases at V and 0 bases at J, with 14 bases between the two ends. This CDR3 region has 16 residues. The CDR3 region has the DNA TGTGCCAGCAGTGAAAACAGCGGGGGCATGAACACTGAAGCTTTCTTT. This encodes CASSENSGGMNTEAFF.

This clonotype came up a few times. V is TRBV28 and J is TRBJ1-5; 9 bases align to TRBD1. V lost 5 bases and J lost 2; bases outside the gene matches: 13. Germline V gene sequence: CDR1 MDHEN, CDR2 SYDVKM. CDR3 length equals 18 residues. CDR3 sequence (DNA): TGTGCCAGCAGTCCGCCGACAGGGGGTGGGACGCGCAATCAGCCCCAGCATTTT. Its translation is CASSPPTGGGTRNQPQHF.

DNA for the CDR3: TGTGCCAGCAGTGATGGTTGGGCGGACGAAGAGACCCAGTACTTC. This sequence encodes CASSDGWADEETQYF. V gene TRBV12-3 or TRBV12-4 combines with J gene TRBJ2-5; D unresolved. V shed 5 bases and J shed 3 bases, with 16 bases lying between them. This CDR3 is built from 15 residues.

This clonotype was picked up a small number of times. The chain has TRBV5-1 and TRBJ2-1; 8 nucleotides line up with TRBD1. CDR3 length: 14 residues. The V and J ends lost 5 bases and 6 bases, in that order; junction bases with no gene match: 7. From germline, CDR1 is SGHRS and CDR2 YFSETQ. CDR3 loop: CASSFADRGNEQFF. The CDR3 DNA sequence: TGCGCCAGCAGTTTTGCCGACAGGGGCAATGAGCAGTTCTTC.

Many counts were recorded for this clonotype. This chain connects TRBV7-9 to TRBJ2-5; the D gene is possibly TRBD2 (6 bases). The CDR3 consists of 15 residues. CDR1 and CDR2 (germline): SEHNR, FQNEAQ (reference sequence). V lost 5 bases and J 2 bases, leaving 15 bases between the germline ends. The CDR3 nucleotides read TGTGCCAGCAGCGCCCGACTAGGACGACAAGAGACCCAGTACTTC. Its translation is CASSARLGRQETQYF.

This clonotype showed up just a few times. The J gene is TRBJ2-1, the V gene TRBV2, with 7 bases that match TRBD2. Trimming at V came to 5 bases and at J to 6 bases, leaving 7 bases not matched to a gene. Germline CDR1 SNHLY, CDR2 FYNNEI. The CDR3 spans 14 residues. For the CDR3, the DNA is TGTGCCAGCAGTTTTAGGACTAGTCGCAATGAGCAGTTCTTC. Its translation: CASSFRTSRNEQFF.

The CDR3 loop is CATKSSWGELFF. CDR3 bases: TGTGCCACCAAGTCATCATGGGGGGAGCTGTTTTTT. The chain employs TRBV24-1 and TRBJ2-2; D not resolved. Trimming cost V 8 bases and J 8 bases, with 11 bases left between them. The CDR3 covers 12 residues. Germline assignment: CDR1 KGHDR and CDR2 SFDVKD.

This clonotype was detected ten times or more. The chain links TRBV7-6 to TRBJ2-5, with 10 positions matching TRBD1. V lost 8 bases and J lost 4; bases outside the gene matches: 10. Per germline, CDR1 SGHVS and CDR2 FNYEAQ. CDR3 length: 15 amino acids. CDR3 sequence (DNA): TGTGCCAGCTGTCGAAGGACAGGGGGGAGAGAGACCCAGTACTTC. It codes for CASCRRTGGRETQYF.

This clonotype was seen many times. The CDR3 region has the DNA TGTGCCAGCAGCTTGGAGTTGGGCGGGACGGCGGCAGATACGCAGTATTTT. It specifies CASSLELGGTAADTQYF. J is TRBJ2-3 and V is TRBV7-6; maybe TRBD2 (6 bases). This CDR3 has 17 residues. V was shortened by 3 bases and J by 4 bases, with 20 bases between the two germline ends. Germline assignment: CDR1 SGHVS and CDR2 FNYEAQ.

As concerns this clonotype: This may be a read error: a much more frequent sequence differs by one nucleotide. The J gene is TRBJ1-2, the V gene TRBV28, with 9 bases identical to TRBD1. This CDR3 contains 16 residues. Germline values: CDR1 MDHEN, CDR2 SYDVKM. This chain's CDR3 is CASSFLRDRAVGGYNF. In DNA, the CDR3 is TGTGCCAGCAGTTTTTTGCGGGACAGGGCGGTCGGGGGCTACAACTTC.

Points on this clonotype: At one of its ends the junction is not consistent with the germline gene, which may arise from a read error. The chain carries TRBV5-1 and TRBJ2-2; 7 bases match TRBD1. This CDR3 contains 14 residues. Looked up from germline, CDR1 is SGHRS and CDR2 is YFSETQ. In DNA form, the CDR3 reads TGCGCCAGCAGCTTCCGGGACAGAACCGGGGTGCTGTTTTTT. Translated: CASSFRDRTGVLFF.

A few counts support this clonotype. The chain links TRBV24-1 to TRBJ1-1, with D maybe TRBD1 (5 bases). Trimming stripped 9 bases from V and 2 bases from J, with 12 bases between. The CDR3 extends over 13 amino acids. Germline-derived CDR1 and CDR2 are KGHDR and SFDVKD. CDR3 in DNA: TGTGCCACCTCTCGCCAGGGAAACACTGAAGCTTTCTTT. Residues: CATSRQGNTEAFF.

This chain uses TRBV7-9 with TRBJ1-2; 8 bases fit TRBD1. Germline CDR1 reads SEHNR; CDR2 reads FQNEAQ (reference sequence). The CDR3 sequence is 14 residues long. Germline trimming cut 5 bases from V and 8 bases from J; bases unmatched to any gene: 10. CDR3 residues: CASSRGTGGRGYTF. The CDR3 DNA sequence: TGTGCCAGCAGCAGGGGGACAGGCGGACGGGGCTACACCTTC.

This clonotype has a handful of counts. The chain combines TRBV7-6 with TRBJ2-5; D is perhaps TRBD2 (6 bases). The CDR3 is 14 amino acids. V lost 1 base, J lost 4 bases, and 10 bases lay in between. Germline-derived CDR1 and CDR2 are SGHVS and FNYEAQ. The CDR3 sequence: CASSLVVSGETQYF. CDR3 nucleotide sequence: TGTGCCAGCAGCTTAGTGGTTAGCGGAGAGACCCAGTACTTC.

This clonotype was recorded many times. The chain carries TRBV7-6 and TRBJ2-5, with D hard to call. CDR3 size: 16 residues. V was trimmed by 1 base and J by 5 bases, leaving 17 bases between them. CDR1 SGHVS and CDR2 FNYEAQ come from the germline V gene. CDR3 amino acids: CASSLVVYAGWETQYF. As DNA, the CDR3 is TGTGCCAGCAGCTTAGTTGTGTATGCCGGATGGGAGACCCAGTACTTC.

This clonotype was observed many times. For the CDR3, the DNA is TGTGCCAGCAGCTTAGGAATGGGGGACAAACTTTTCTACGAGCAGTACTTC. This translates into CASSLGMGDKLFYEQYF. This sequence joins TRBV7-8 and TRBJ2-7; perhaps TRBD1 as D (6 bases). Germline V CDR1 and CDR2: SGHVS, FQNEAQ. The CDR3 has 17 amino acids. Between the trimmed V and J ends, which lost 1 base and 3 bases, there was a span of 19 bases.

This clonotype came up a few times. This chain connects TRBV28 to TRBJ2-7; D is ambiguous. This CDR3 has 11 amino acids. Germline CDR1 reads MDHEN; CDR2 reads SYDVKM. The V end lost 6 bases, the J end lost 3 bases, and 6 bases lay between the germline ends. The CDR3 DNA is TGTGCCAGCAGGGAAAGCTACGAGCAGTACTTC. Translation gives CASRESYEQYF.

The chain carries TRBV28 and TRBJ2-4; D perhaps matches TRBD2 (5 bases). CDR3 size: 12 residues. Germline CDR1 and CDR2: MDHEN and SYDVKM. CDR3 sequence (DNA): TGTGCTTCGCTTGGCGGGAAAAACATTCAGTACTTC. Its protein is CASLGGKNIQYF.

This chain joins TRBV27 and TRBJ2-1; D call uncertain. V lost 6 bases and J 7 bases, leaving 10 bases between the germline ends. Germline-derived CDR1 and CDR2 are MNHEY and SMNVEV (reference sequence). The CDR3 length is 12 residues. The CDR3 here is CASRSWGNEQFF. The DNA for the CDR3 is TGTGCCAGCAGAAGCTGGGGTAATGAGCAGTTCTTC.